The 17 T cell receptor beta chains below all came from one sample that was sequenced in a study of cytotoxic CD8 clonotypes in ibrutinib-treated CLL. Assay used: immunoSEQ multiplex PCR; TCRdb lists only in-frame clones, some missing. The repertoire consists of hundreds of thousands of clones, with more than 65% occurring once and the leading ten covering approximately 6%. Sequences were derived from PBMCs, sampled after 12 months of ibrutinib treatment. The receptor set was obtained from a human donor with chronic lymphocytic leukemia.

The chain couples TRBV6-4 to TRBJ2-1; 9 nucleotides align to TRBD1. The ends lost 4 bases at V and 2 bases at J; junction bases unmatched: 9. The V gene's germline CDR1 is MRHNA and CDR2 SNTAGT. CDR3 length: 17 amino acids. CDR3 region: CASSAQYRGLAYNEQFF. In DNA form, the CDR3 reads TGTGCCAGCAGTGCCCAGTACAGGGGGCTAGCCTACAATGAGCAGTTCTTC.

The CDR3 is CAWSKGNEETQYF. As DNA, the CDR3 is TGTGCCTGGAGTAAGGGCAACGAAGAGACCCAGTACTTC. The chain uses TRBV30 and TRBJ2-5, with D unresolved. This CDR3 comprises 13 residues. Germline values: CDR1 GTSNPN, CDR2 SVGIG (reference sequence). The V end lost 2 bases, the J end lost 3 bases, and 10 bases lay between the germline ends.

The J gene is TRBJ2-2, the V gene TRBV29-1, with D perhaps TRBD1 (5 bases). The CDR3 has 12 residues. V lost 2 bases, J lost 4 bases, and 5 bases lay in between. Germline lookup yields CDR1 SQVTM and CDR2 ANQGSEA. In nucleotides, the CDR3 is TGCAGCGTTGAAAGGGGCACCGGGGAGCTGTTTTTT. It translates to CSVERGTGELFF.

The genes are TRBV7-2 and TRBJ2-7; possibly TRBD1 for D (6 bases). V was clipped by 5 bases and J by 4 bases, with 9 bases between them. This CDR3 region has 12 residues. Germline values: CDR1 SGHTA, CDR2 FQGNSA. The CDR3 coding sequence is TGTGCCAGCAGCGCGGACAGATACGAGCAGTACTTC. Its protein is CASSADRYEQYF.

The chain recombines TRBV4-1 with TRBJ2-5; a possible D gene is TRBD1 (5 bases). Germline assignment: CDR1 MGHRA and CDR2 YSYEKL. The CDR3 totals 14 residues. The germline V and J ends were trimmed by 0 bases and 4 bases, with 9 bases remaining between them. This chain's CDR3 is CASSQDSRGETQYF. The CDR3 DNA reads TGCGCCAGCAGCCAAGATAGTAGGGGAGAGACCCAGTACTTC.

This chain joins TRBV4-2 and TRBJ2-5, with TRBD1 matching over 10 bases. The CDR3 contains 16 residues. Trimming took 1 base from V and 4 from J; bases not matched to a gene: 6. The germline CDR1 and CDR2 sequences are LGHNA and YNFKEQ. The chain's CDR3 is CASSQGDRGSPETQYF. The CDR3 DNA reads as TGTGCCAGCAGCCAAGGGGACAGGGGATCCCCAGAGACCCAGTACTTC.

This clone was counted between two and nine times. The chain combines TRBV28 with TRBJ1-5; D is undetermined. Germline assignment: CDR1 MDHEN and CDR2 SYDVKM. The CDR3 totals 15 residues. Trimming removed 3 bases at V and 4 bases at J, with 13 bases between. CDR3 sequence (DNA): TGTGCCAGCAGTTTGTTTTTCCAGTTTAATCAGCCCCAGCATTTT. Protein: CASSLFFQFNQPQHF. The complete variable domain, with remaining parts taken from reference TRBV28 and TRBJ1-5, reads DVKVTQSSRYLVKRTGEKVFLECVQDMDHENMFWYRQDPGLGLRLIYFSYDVKMKEKGDIPEGYSVSREKKERFSLILESASTNQTSMYLCASSLFFQFNQPQHFGDGTRLSIL.

The rearrangement joins TRBV14 to TRBJ1-6; D call uncertain. CDR3 length: 14 amino acids. The germline V gene encodes CDR1 SGHDN and CDR2 FVKESK. V was cut by 4 bases and J by 9 bases, with 13 bases left in between. The CDR3: CASSPQFILSPLHF. The DNA of the CDR3 is TGTGCCAGCAGCCCACAATTTATTCTTTCACCCCTCCACTTT.

This clone was detected ten times or more. CDR3 sequence (DNA): TGTGCCAGCAGCTTTCTCGGCTTGAACACTGAAGCTTTCTTT. Translated: CASSFLGLNTEAFF. The genes are TRBV7-2 and TRBJ1-1; D is unresolved. Trimming took 3 bases from V and 0 from J, leaving 8 bases between them. The germline CDR1 and CDR2 sequences are SGHTA and FQGNSA. The CDR3 covers 14 residues. Drawing the rest from reference TRBV7-2 and TRBJ1-1, the complete variable domain is GAGVSQSPSNKVTEKGKDVELRCDPISGHTALYWYRQSLGQGLEFLIYFQGNSAPDKSGLPSDRFSAERTGGSVSTLTIQRTQQEDSAVYLCASSFLGLNTEAFFGQGTRLTVV.

The CDR3 coding sequence is TGTGCCAGCAGACGGACAGGGGGCGATTTAGGCGGCTACACCTTC. This encodes CASRRTGGDLGGYTF. V is TRBV7-2 and J is TRBJ1-2, with TRBD1 matching over 11 bases. CDR3 length: 15 residues. Germline V lookup: CDR1 SGHTA, CDR2 FQGNSA. J lost 8 bases, V lost 6 bases, and 11 bases had no gene match.

The gene calls are TRBV6-5 and TRBJ2-7, with 7 bases that match TRBD1. The V and J ends lost 7 bases and 0 bases, in that order; junction bases with no gene match: 6. The CDR3 totals 14 residues. Germline V gene lookup returns CDR1 MNHEY and CDR2 SVGAGI. In DNA, the CDR3 is TGTGCCAGCAATCGACAGGGCCCCTCCTACGAGCAGTACTTC. This encodes CASNRQGPSYEQYF.

This clone was recorded once. This sequence joins TRBV7-3 and TRBJ2-2, with D maybe TRBD1 (5 bases). The germline V gene has CDR1 SGHTA and CDR2 FQGTGA. V lost 3 bases to trimming and J lost 4 bases, with 9 bases between them. The CDR3 sequence is 14 residues long. CDR3 DNA: TGTGCCAGCAGCTTTTTAACAGGCACCGGGGAGCTGTTTTTT. Protein product: CASSFLTGTGELFF.

V gene TRBV2 combines with J gene TRBJ2-5; TRBD1 agrees at 9 bases. V lost 7 bases, J lost 2 bases, and 8 bases stayed unmatched. CDR1 is SNHLY, CDR2 FYNNEI, per germline. CDR3 size: 15 residues. In nucleotides, the CDR3 is TGTGCCAGCAAAAAGGACAGGGGAGGACAAGAGACCCAGTACTTC. Translated: CASKKDRGGQETQYF.

The chain couples TRBV2 to TRBJ2-3; D call uncertain. The CDR3 loop spans 11 amino acids. Germline V gene sequence: CDR1 SNHLY, CDR2 FYNNEI. Trimming took 8 bases from V and 3 from J, leaving 6 bases between them. DNA of the CDR3: TGTGCCAGCTCGAGAACAGATACGCAGTATTTT. This codes for CASSRTDTQYF.

This chain links TRBV5-6 with TRBJ2-1; 7 nucleotides line up with TRBD2. There are 12 residues in the CDR3. With 4 bases clipped from V and 6 bases from J, the junction kept 1 base outside the gene matches. The V gene's germline CDR1 is SGHDT and CDR2 YYEEEE. The CDR3 DNA is TGTGCCAGCAGCCGGACTAGCAATGAGCAGTTCTTC. It translates to CASSRTSNEQFF.

This clone appeared once. This chain joins TRBV4-1 and TRBJ2-5; TRBD1 might be the D (6 bases). Per germline, CDR1 MGHRA and CDR2 YSYEKL. The V and J ends lost 0 bases and 12 bases respectively, with 20 bases between them. This CDR3 has 15 residues. The CDR3 loop reads CASSQERQGGMVKYF. In nucleotides, the CDR3 is TGCGCCAGCAGCCAAGAAAGACAAGGGGGAATGGTTAAGTACTTC.

This chain connects TRBV6-1 to TRBJ1-1; TRBD1 matches at 7 bases. The junction had 4 bases not matched to a gene; V was cut back by 4 bases and J by 5 bases. This CDR3 contains 13 residues. Germline loops: CDR1 MNHNS, CDR2 SASEGT. CDR3 DNA: TGTGCCAGCAGTGGACAGGGTTGGACTGAAGCTTTCTTT. The encoded protein is CASSGQGWTEAFF.